This T cell receptor (beta chain) is drawn from a study of blood T cell repertoires in COVID-19. About the study: T cells, B-cell-depleted T cells, or PBMCs provided the cDNA or gDNA that served as material.

V was pared by 0 bases and J by 10 bases, with 18 bases between. This CDR3 has 15 residues. Germline lookup yields CDR1 LNHNV and CDR2 YYDKDF (reference sequence). Per the original data handling: Estimation of nucleated cell counts was performed using reference gene primer amplification. Profiled with immunoSEQ multiplex PCR; TCRdb holds only in-frame clones, not every one. The D gene and trimming were derived from the DNA, and the V and J assignments and clone size from that table. Counted here are some 200,000 clones, more than 65% occurring once; the ten biggest clones make up more than 9%. The chain is built from TRBV15 and TRBJ1-2; TRBD1 might be the D (5 bases). Sequencing input: peripheral blood. The clonotype was recovered from a man aged 50-59 years with active or convalescent COVID-19. This chain's CDR3 is CATSRDWAGHPFYTF. The CDR3, as DNA: TGTGCCACCAGCAGAGATTGGGCAGGGCATCCTTTCTACACCTTC.